A single sample is the source of the 27 T cell receptor beta chains below, sequenced in a study of shared clonotypes between healthy human individuals. Produced via immunoSEQ multiplex PCR; TCRdb's table is partial and in-frame only. There are about 2,500,000 clones in the sample; roughly nine tenths occur only once, and around 0.15% lies in the top ten. Input material: naive CD4+ T cells sorted from blood. Subset denoted: CD45RA+ positively selected. All receptors derive from a young man in good health.

The sample holds one count of this clone. The rearrangement joins TRBV6-5 to TRBJ1-2; D unclear. V was shortened by 6 bases and J by 1 base, with 15 bases between the two germline ends. The germline V gene encodes CDR1 MNHEY and CDR2 SVGAGI. The CDR3 has 15 amino acids. The CDR3 DNA reads TGTGCCAGCAGGACTGGCCAGCCGATTAACTATGGCTACACCTTC. Translation: CASRTGQPINYGYTF.

J is TRBJ2-1 and V is TRBV29-1, with D possibly being TRBD2 (5 bases). This CDR3 region has 14 residues. The ends were cut back, 4 bases at V and 5 bases at J, with 15 bases in the middle. Germline V gene lookup returns CDR1 SQVTM and CDR2 ANQGSEA. The CDR3 here is CSVVQRLTDNEQFF. The CDR3 nucleotides are TGCAGCGTTGTTCAGCGGTTGACCGACAATGAGCAGTTCTTC.

V gene TRBV5-8 combines with J gene TRBJ2-7; possible D gene TRBD1, 6 bases. CDR1 and CDR2 (germline): SGHTS, YDEGEE. The CDR3 totals 12 residues. V shed 4 bases and J shed 7 bases, with 12 bases lying between them. DNA of the CDR3: TGTGCCAGCAGCACAGGGTTGGGGGAGCAGTACTTC. Amino acids: CASSTGLGEQYF.

The rearrangement links TRBV7-2 to TRBJ2-6; 9 bases align to TRBD1. Per germline, CDR1 SGHTA and CDR2 FQGNSA. J lost 4 bases, V lost 6 bases, and 4 bases had no gene match. CDR3 length: 15 amino acids. CDR3 amino acids: CASRQGAKGANVLTF. The CDR3 bases are TGTGCCAGCAGACAGGGGGCCAAGGGGGCCAACGTCCTGACTTTC.

This clone was recorded a few times. The chain employs TRBV7-9 and TRBJ1-4; D not certain. Trimming cost V 4 bases and J 8 bases, with 17 bases left between them. This CDR3 has 15 residues. Germline V gene sequence: CDR1 SEHNR, CDR2 FQNEAQ (reference sequence). The CDR3 spells CASSSDSWAWEKLFF. For the CDR3, the DNA is TGTGCCAGCAGCTCCGACTCCTGGGCGTGGGAAAAACTGTTTTTT.

The chain uses TRBV11-2 and TRBJ2-5; the match to TRBD2 covers 14 bases. The CDR3 has 17 amino acids. The V gene end was trimmed by 4 bases and the J gene end by 5 bases; junction bases not matched to a gene: 9. The germline V gene encodes CDR1 SGHAT and CDR2 FQNNGV. The CDR3: CASSSLGTSGSRETQYF. The CDR3 coding sequence is TGTGCCAGCAGCTCCCTTGGGACTAGCGGGAGTCGGGAGACCCAGTACTTC.

The V call is TRBV6-1, the J call TRBJ2-1; D remains unclear. Trimming shortened V by 5 bases and J by 9 bases, and 11 bases separated the two germline ends. The length of the CDR3 is 12 residues. Germline CDR1 and CDR2: MNHNS and SASEGT. The CDR3 spells CASSLTLGEQFF. The CDR3 DNA sequence: TGTGCCAGCAGTCTTACTTTGGGTGAGCAGTTCTTC.

The rearrangement uses TRBV6-1 and TRBJ2-1, with D possibly matching TRBD1 (6 bases). CDR1 and CDR2 (germline): MNHNS, SASEGT. This CDR3 is built from 15 residues. V dropped 8 bases and J dropped 4 bases, with 18 bases sitting between them. The CDR3 bases are TGTGCCAGCCGGGACGACAGGTCCCAGTACAATGAGCAGTTCTTC. The encoded protein is CASRDDRSQYNEQFF.

To note about this clone: This sample includes further DNA sequences coding for the same CDR3. V and J are TRBV7-9 and TRBJ1-1; D is possibly TRBD1 (6 bases). Trimming took 5 bases from V and 1 from J, leaving 8 bases between them. In germline, CDR1 is SEHNR, CDR2 FQNEAQ (reference sequence). This CDR3 comprises 13 residues. CDR3: CASSRGQNTEAFF. In DNA form, the CDR3 reads TGTGCCAGCAGCCGGGGACAGAACACTGAAGCTTTCTTT.

Regarding this clone: The sample holds other DNA sequences that translate to the same CDR3. The V and J genes are TRBV18 and TRBJ2-5; D may be TRBD1 (5 bases). Trimming removed 6 bases from V and 3 bases from J, with 8 bases in between. This CDR3 has 12 amino acids. CDR1 KGHSH and CDR2 LQKENI come from the germline V gene. CDR3 protein: CASSLREETQYF. CDR3 DNA: TGTGCCAGCTCCCTCAGGGAAGAGACCCAGTACTTC.

V and J are TRBV30 and TRBJ1-2; 12 positions agree with TRBD1. The ends lost 5 bases at V and 2 bases at J; junction bases unmatched: 3. Germline values: CDR1 GTSNPN, CDR2 SVGIG (reference sequence). The CDR3 totals 14 residues. CDR3 sequence (DNA): TGTGCCTGGGGGACAGGGGGCACCAACTATGGCTACACCTTC. Its protein is CAWGTGGTNYGYTF.

This rearrangement joins TRBV12-5 to TRBJ2-1; the match to TRBD2 covers 9 bases. J was trimmed by 1 base and V by 4 bases; bases with no gene match: 11. Germline CDR1 is LGHNT and CDR2 is FRNRAP. CDR3 length equals 18 residues. The CDR3: CASGSRLAGVTSYNEQFF. Here the CDR3 DNA reads TGTGCTAGTGGTTCTCGATTAGCGGGAGTGACATCCTACAATGAGCAGTTCTTC.

V usage is TRBV2 and J usage is TRBJ2-7, with D uncertain. In germline, CDR1 is SNHLY, CDR2 FYNNEI. This CDR3 comprises 15 residues. V lost 2 bases, J lost 2 bases, and 13 bases lay in between. In nucleotides, the CDR3 is TGTGCCAGCAGTGAATTGGGTAGCCTGGCCTACGAGCAGTACTTC. This translates into CASSELGSLAYEQYF.

The chain joins TRBV30 to TRBJ2-4; 11 nucleotides match TRBD2. Germline trimming cut 2 bases from V and 1 base from J; bases unmatched to any gene: 7. Germline lookup yields CDR1 GTSNPN and CDR2 SVGIG (reference sequence). This CDR3 is 17 amino acids long. CDR3 protein: CAWSLAGGELAKNIQYF. As DNA, the CDR3 is TGTGCCTGGAGTCTAGCGGGAGGAGAATTGGCCAAAAACATTCAGTACTTC.

This rearrangement joins TRBV6-1 to TRBJ1-1; TRBD1 aligns across 9 bases. Germline V CDR1 and CDR2: MNHNS, SASEGT. Losses at the gene ends were 10 bases for V and 4 bases for J; bases not matched to a gene: 7. The CDR3 runs to 13 residues. CDR3 region: CATLTGGFTEAFF. CDR3 bases: TGTGCCACCCTGACAGGGGGTTTCACTGAAGCTTTCTTT.

The V call is TRBV10-3, the J call TRBJ1-2; D gene ambiguous. The CDR3 is 16 amino acids. CDR1 and CDR2 (germline): ENHRY, SYGVKD. V lost 4 bases to trimming and J lost 5 bases, with 20 bases between them. In nucleotides, the CDR3 is TGTGCCATCAGTGGATTAGAGGAGGAATCGGCTTATGGCTACACCTTC. It is translated as CAISGLEEESAYGYTF.

CDR3 residues: CASGRDRSEAFF. Here the CDR3 DNA reads TGTGCCAGCGGCCGGGACAGGTCCGAAGCTTTCTTT. The chain links TRBV11-3 to TRBJ1-1; 8 positions agree with TRBD1. The V segment lost 8 bases and the J segment 8 bases; nucleotides outside the gene matches: 7. This CDR3 spans 12 amino acids. The V gene's germline CDR1 is SGHNT and CDR2 YENEEA.

This clone came up once. This same CDR3 is encoded by further DNA sequences in the sample. This chain links TRBV18 with TRBJ2-2; D may be TRBD1 or TRBD2 (7 bases each). This CDR3 has 15 residues. The V gene lost 0 bases and the J gene lost 6 bases, with 11 bases spanning the gap. Germline V gene data show CDR1 as KGHSH and CDR2 as LQKENI. This chain's CDR3 is CASSPPTGRAGELFF. DNA of the CDR3: TGTGCCAGCTCACCACCGACAGGGAGGGCCGGGGAGCTGTTTTTT. Looking up the rest from reference TRBV18 and TRBJ2-2 gives the full variable domain: NAGVMQNPRHLVRRRGQEARLRCSPMKGHSHVYWYRQLPEEGLKFMVYLQKENIIDESGMPKERFSAEFPKEGPSILRIQQVVRGDSAAYFCASSPPTGRAGELFFGEGSRLTVL.

This chain connects TRBV5-1 to TRBJ2-7; D tentatively reads TRBD1 or TRBD2 (5 bases each). CDR3 length: 16 amino acids. V dropped 0 bases and J dropped 2 bases, with 15 bases sitting between them. Germline V CDR1 and CDR2: SGHRS, YFSETQ. CDR3: CASSLGGSVGAYEQYF. CDR3 bases: TGCGCCAGCAGCTTGGGGGGGTCGGTAGGCGCCTACGAGCAGTACTTC.

Only a few counts were recorded for this clone. Distinct nucleotide sequences in the sample also encode this CDR3. The chain joins TRBV7-9 to TRBJ1-5; D uncertain. V lost 1 base and J 5 bases, leaving 3 bases between the germline ends. The CDR3 totals 12 residues. From germline, CDR1 is SEHNR and CDR2 FQNEAQ (reference sequence). Here the CDR3 reads CASSLDDQPQHF. The CDR3 DNA reads as TGTGCCAGCAGCTTAGATGATCAGCCCCAGCATTTT.

This clone was counted a few times. The genes are TRBV27 and TRBJ1-5; 7 nucleotides match TRBD1. The V segment lost 5 bases and the J segment 4 bases; nucleotides outside the gene matches: 5. The length of the CDR3 is 14 residues. In germline, CDR1 is MNHEY, CDR2 SMNVEV (reference sequence). The CDR3 coding sequence is TGTGCCAGCAGTCCAGACAGGGTTAATCAGCCCCAGCATTTT. Protein sequence: CASSPDRVNQPQHF.

The chain recombines TRBV10-1 with TRBJ2-1; the match to TRBD2 covers 11 bases. The length of the CDR3 is 14 residues. J was trimmed by 10 bases and V by 3 bases; bases with no gene match: 5. CDR1 WNHNN and CDR2 SYGVQD come from the germline V gene (reference sequence). The CDR3 is CASSEGTSGGEQFF. The CDR3 nucleotides read TGCGCCAGCAGTGAAGGGACTAGCGGAGGGGAGCAGTTCTTC.

Here the CDR3 reads CASSLAAASEAFF. The DNA for the CDR3 is TGTGCCAGCAGCTTAGCTGCGGCGTCTGAAGCTTTCTTT. This chain joins TRBV7-2 and TRBJ1-1; no definite D call. Germline CDR1 is SGHTA and CDR2 is FQGNSA. V was cut by 0 bases and J by 6 bases, with 8 bases left in between. This CDR3 is built from 13 residues.

A word on this clone: The same CDR3 is also encoded by other DNA sequences in this sample. The chain has TRBV9 and TRBJ2-5; 12 nucleotides line up with TRBD2. V was clipped by 0 bases and J by 2 bases; unmatched bases: 2. The germline V gene encodes CDR1 SGDLS and CDR2 YYNGEE. The CDR3 is made up of 16 amino acids. The CDR3 here is CASSVGTSGVQETQYF. CDR3 nucleotides: TGTGCCAGCAGCGTAGGGACTAGCGGGGTTCAAGAGACCCAGTACTTC.

This clone has just a few counts. The V and J genes are TRBV5-4 and TRBJ1-1, with D unclear. V dropped 4 bases and J dropped 2 bases, with 9 bases sitting between them. Germline V gives CDR1 SGHNT, CDR2 YYREEE (reference sequence). This CDR3 is built from 13 residues. DNA for the CDR3: TGTGCCAGCAGCCCGGACGGTAACACTGAAGCTTTCTTT. Its protein is CASSPDGNTEAFF.

This chain links TRBV28 with TRBJ1-5; D is unclear. The CDR3 runs 16 residues. V lost 6 bases and J 0 bases, leaving 15 bases between the germline ends. Germline V CDR1 and CDR2: MDHEN, SYDVKM. CDR3 DNA sequence: TGTGCCAGCAGCCAAACCGACCATCGTAGCAATCAGCCCCAGCATTTT. It yields the protein CASSQTDHRSNQPQHF.

V is TRBV25-1 and J is TRBJ2-5, with D uncertain. Trimming left V 5 bases short and J 5 bases short, with 18 bases between. The germline V gene has CDR1 MGHDK and CDR2 SYGVNS. This CDR3 contains 15 residues. CDR3 coding DNA: TGTGCCAGCAGTCATGACCCCAGTGGGATGGAGACCCAGTACTTC. Translated: CASSHDPSGMETQYF.